A single sample gave rise to the 28 T cell receptor beta chains below, sequenced in a study of cytomegalovirus exposure and HLA in healthy donors. Vbeta (60) and Jbeta (13) primers were used in the PCR. Measured with immunoSEQ multiplex PCR; TCRdb has only the in-frame clones, and not every one. The listing records 25,000 to 30,000 clones. The specimen sequenced was PBMCs. These receptors originate from a man aged 25-40 years in good health and CMV-seronegative.

This rearrangement joins TRBV4-3 to TRBJ1-2, with TRBD1 matching over 9 bases. Germline loops: CDR1 LGHNA, CDR2 YSLEER. The CDR3 consists of 14 residues. Trimming at V came to 1 base and at J to 3 bases, leaving 0 bases not matched to a gene. CDR3 sequence (DNA): TGCGCCAGCAGCCAAGGGACAGGGGACTATGGCTACACCTTC. Translating gives CASSQGTGDYGYTF.

The CDR3 region has the DNA TGTGCCAGCTCACCACCCATTGGGACTAGCGGGATGGCAGAGACCCAGTACTTC. Encoded protein: CASSPPIGTSGMAETQYF. V usage is TRBV18 and J usage is TRBJ2-5, with 13 bases identical to TRBD2. This CDR3 is 18 amino acids long. The V and J ends lost 0 bases and 4 bases, in that order; junction bases with no gene match: 8. Germline values: CDR1 KGHSH, CDR2 LQKENI.

V and J are TRBV19 and TRBJ1-4; D unresolved. With 8 bases removed from V and 3 bases from J, the gap between germline ends came to 13 bases. The CDR3 runs 14 residues. CDR1 and CDR2 from the germline V gene are LNHDA and SQIVND (reference sequence). The CDR3 sequence is CASSERAANEKLFF. The CDR3 coding sequence is TGTGCCAGTTCAGAGAGGGCAGCTAATGAAAAACTGTTTTTT. The full variable domain, its missing parts supplied by reference TRBV19 and TRBJ1-4, is DGGITQSPKYLFRKEGQNVTLSCEQNLNHDAMYWYRQDPGQGLRLIYYSQIVNDFQKGDIAEGYSVSREKKESFPLTVTSAQKNPTAFYLCASSERAANEKLFFGSGTQLSVL.

The J gene is TRBJ1-2, the V gene TRBV27; TRBD1 matches 9 bases. After removal of 6 bases from V and 8 bases from J, the junction contained 1 base not matched to a gene. Germline CDR1 is MNHEY and CDR2 is SMNVEV (reference sequence). This CDR3 comprises 11 residues. CDR3: CASRTGGGYTF. The CDR3 bases are TGTGCCAGCAGGACAGGGGGAGGCTACACCTTC.

This chain joins TRBV4-3 and TRBJ1-2; perhaps TRBD1 as D (5 bases). The V end lost 4 bases, the J end lost 8 bases, and 17 bases lay between the germline ends. The CDR3 loop spans 14 amino acids. The germline CDR1 and CDR2 sequences are LGHNA and YSLEER. The CDR3 region is CASSPHLSGEGYTF. Written as DNA, the CDR3 is TGCGCCAGCAGCCCCCACCTGTCGGGGGAAGGCTACACCTTC.

The chain recombines TRBV6-5 with TRBJ2-5; 7 bases fit TRBD1. The J call may be wrong; the DNA end is better matched by TRBJ2-7. The CDR3 contains 13 residues. The germline V gene encodes CDR1 MNHEY and CDR2 SVGAGI. The CDR3 DNA reads as TGTGCCAGCTCCTTTACAGGGGCCAACGAGCAGTACTTC. Its translation: CASSFTGANEQYF.

The chain has TRBV2 and TRBJ2-7; 8 positions agree with TRBD1. The CDR3 length is 15 residues. J gave up 0 bases and V 5 bases, and 6 bases lay outside the gene matches. The germline V gene encodes CDR1 SNHLY and CDR2 FYNNEI. CDR3 in amino acids: CASSWDRTPSYEQYF. The CDR3, as DNA: TGTGCCAGCAGTTGGGACAGGACCCCCTCCTACGAGCAGTACTTC.

CDR3 region: CASSLTGGAETQYF. CDR3 bases: TGTGCCAGCAGCTTAACTGGCGGGGCGGAGACCCAGTACTTC. The V call is TRBV7-9, the J call TRBJ2-5, with D perhaps matching TRBD2 (6 bases). The V end lost 2 bases, the J end lost 5 bases, and 12 bases lay between the germline ends. CDR1 SEHNR and CDR2 FQNEAQ come from the germline V gene (reference sequence). The CDR3 runs to 14 residues.

This chain links TRBV27 with TRBJ1-2, with TRBD1 matching over 7 bases. Germline assignment: CDR1 MNHEY and CDR2 SMNVEV (reference sequence). V lost 5 bases and J lost 2; bases outside the gene matches: 5. This CDR3 contains 14 residues. As DNA, the CDR3 is TGTGCCAGCAGTCCAAAGACAGGGAACTATGGCTACACCTTC. Translating gives CASSPKTGNYGYTF.

The J gene is TRBJ1-4, the V gene TRBV4-2; D is possibly TRBD1 (5 bases). In germline, CDR1 is LGHNA, CDR2 YNFKEQ. The CDR3 spans 15 residues. Between the trimmed V and J ends, which lost 1 base and 7 bases, there was a span of 13 bases. This chain's CDR3 is CASSQVGGSSEKLFF. Here the CDR3 DNA reads TGTGCCAGCAGCCAAGTGGGGGGATCTAGTGAAAAACTGTTTTTT.

The chain joins TRBV6-5 to TRBJ2-1; 9 bases map to TRBD2. CDR1 and CDR2 from the germline V gene are MNHEY and SVGAGI. The CDR3 covers 14 residues. The V and J ends lost 4 bases and 4 bases, in that order; junction bases with no gene match: 2. The CDR3, as DNA: TGTGCCAGCAGTTCTCTAGCGGGATACAATGAGCAGTTCTTC. Translating gives CASSSLAGYNEQFF.

The CDR3 DNA is TGTGCCCTTTCAAAGGGGGCGGGCCAGCCCCAGCATTTT. Amino acids: CALSKGAGQPQHF. V is TRBV30 and J is TRBJ1-5, with 7 bases that match TRBD1. The CDR3 runs to 13 residues. Germline-derived CDR1 and CDR2 are GTSNPN and SVGIG (reference sequence). Trimming took 8 bases from V and 7 from J; bases not matched to a gene: 11.

This chain links TRBV7-5 with TRBJ1-1; the D call TRBD1 from the table was never checked on the DNA. TRBV7-5 is recorded as a pseudogene. The CDR3 has 14 residues. The CDR3 nucleotides read TGTGCCAGAAGCTCAACCGGGACAGGTACTGAAGCTTTCTTT. Translated, it gives CARSSTGTGTEAFF.

The V gene is TRBV19, the J gene TRBJ1-2; 9 bases map to TRBD1. Trimming removed 5 bases from V and 4 bases from J; junction bases left unmatched: 8. Per germline, CDR1 LNHDA and CDR2 SQIVND (reference sequence). The CDR3 covers 15 residues. CDR3 in DNA: TGTGCCAGTAGTTTATCGGGACAGGGCGGCTATGGCTACACCTTC. Protein: CASSLSGQGGYGYTF. The full variable domain, rest sourced from reference TRBV19 and TRBJ1-2, is DGGITQSPKYLFRKEGQNVTLSCEQNLNHDAMYWYRQDPGQGLRLIYYSQIVNDFQKGDIAEGYSVSREKKESFPLTVTSAQKNPTAFYLCASSLSGQGGYGYTFGSGTRLTVV.

The chain recombines TRBV6-1 with TRBJ2-3; D is unclear. Germline V CDR1 and CDR2: MNHNS, SASEGT. The length of the CDR3 is 18 residues. The ends were cut back, 0 bases at V and 0 bases at J, with 16 bases in the middle. Written as DNA, the CDR3 is TGTGCCAGCAGTGAAGCGCCCCCCCCAGCGCTCAGCACAGATACGCAGTATTTT. Translated, it gives CASSEAPPPALSTDTQYF.

This rearrangement joins TRBV19 to TRBJ1-2; the D gene is possibly TRBD1 (5 bases). Germline values: CDR1 LNHDA, CDR2 SQIVND (reference sequence). Trimming removed 7 bases from V and 7 bases from J, with 16 bases in between. The CDR3 is 13 amino acids. The CDR3 sequence is CASTPGEGFGYTF. The CDR3 DNA reads TGTGCCAGTACCCCGGGGGAGGGGTTTGGCTACACCTTC.

The chain recombines TRBV19 with TRBJ1-2; D is unresolved. The CDR3 sequence is 14 residues long. V lost 3 bases to trimming and J lost 5 bases, with 13 bases between them. The V gene's germline CDR1 is LNHDA and CDR2 SQIVND (reference sequence). This chain's CDR3 is CASSIGLFLYGYTF. The DNA for the CDR3 is TGTGCCAGTAGTATTGGACTGTTCCTTTATGGCTACACCTTC.

J is TRBJ2-3 and V is TRBV19, with 7 positions matching TRBD1. Trimming removed 3 bases from V and 4 bases from J; junction bases left unmatched: 4. The CDR3 is 14 residues long. CDR1 and CDR2 (germline): LNHDA, SQIVND (reference sequence). CDR3 bases: TGTGCCAGTAGTATTGGGCAGGGGGCAGATACGCAGTATTTT. It yields the protein CASSIGQGADTQYF.

The chain uses TRBV2 and TRBJ2-3, with 7 bases that match TRBD2. The junction had 10 bases not matched to a gene; V was cut back by 7 bases and J by 0 bases. The CDR3 runs to 16 residues. Germline CDR1 reads SNHLY; CDR2 reads FYNNEI. The DNA of the CDR3 is TGTGCCAGCAAAAAGGAACTAGCGCCGAGCACAGATACGCAGTATTTT. Protein: CASKKELAPSTDTQYF.

This chain links TRBV28 with TRBJ2-1; 7 positions agree with TRBD2. Germline lookup yields CDR1 MDHEN and CDR2 SYDVKM. V dropped 3 bases and J dropped 5; count of bases not matched to a gene: 7. This CDR3 comprises 15 residues. CDR3 sequence: CASSFGGDFHNEQFF. The CDR3 coding sequence is TGTGCCAGCAGTTTTGGGGGGGACTTTCACAATGAGCAGTTCTTC.

The V call is TRBV7-9, the J call TRBJ2-5; D perhaps matches TRBD1 (6 bases). The DNA matches TRBJ2-7 better at its end, which makes the J call doubtful. The V gene's germline CDR1 is SEHNR and CDR2 FQNEAQ (reference sequence). CDR3 length equals 13 residues. This CDR3 reads CASSLGQPYEQYF. The CDR3 DNA follows: TGTGCCAGCAGCCTCGGACAGCCCTACGAGCAGTACTTC.

The rearrangement joins TRBV5-1 to TRBJ1-5, with 10 bases that match TRBD1. The CDR3 spans 15 residues. CDR1 is SGHRS and CDR2 is YFSETQ in the germline V gene. Trimming cost V 3 bases and J 7 bases; bases outside gene matches: 7. The CDR3 coding sequence is TGCGCCAGCAGCTCTACCGGGGGACAGGGGCAGCCCCAGCATTTT. This sequence encodes CASSSTGGQGQPQHF.

The CDR3 region has the DNA TGTGCCAGCAGCCAAGGGCAGGGGGCCCCATCTGATACGCAGTATTTT. Its translation is CASSQGQGAPSDTQYF. The rearrangement uses TRBV4-2 and TRBJ2-3, with TRBD1 identical over 8 bases. Trimming removed 1 base from V and 6 bases from J; junction bases left unmatched: 9. CDR1 is LGHNA and CDR2 is YNFKEQ in the germline V gene. The CDR3 length is 16 residues.

The V and J genes are TRBV25-1 and TRBJ1-2; a weak D match, TRBD1 (5 bases). V was pared by 2 bases and J by 4 bases, with 17 bases between. The CDR3 contains 16 residues. Germline CDR1 is MGHDK and CDR2 is SYGVNS. Here the CDR3 reads CASSEVGAGIGYGYTF. The CDR3, as DNA: TGTGCCAGCAGTGAAGTCGGAGCAGGGATAGGCTATGGCTACACCTTC.

J is TRBJ1-2 and V is TRBV10-3; TRBD1 matches at 8 bases. J was trimmed by 1 base and V by 10 bases; bases with no gene match: 8. The CDR3 totals 14 residues. The V gene's germline CDR1 is ENHRY and CDR2 SYGVKD. The CDR3 loop reads CATRQGPGNYGYTF. Written as DNA, the CDR3 is TGTGCCACACGACAGGGGCCCGGTAACTATGGCTACACCTTC.

The rearrangement joins TRBV9 to TRBJ2-7, with D unresolved. The CDR3 totals 15 residues. Germline V CDR1 and CDR2: SGDLS, YYNGEE. Trimming removed 0 bases from V and 1 base from J, with 11 bases in between. The CDR3 sequence is CASSVGGDVSYEQYF. The CDR3 DNA follows: TGTGCCAGCAGCGTAGGAGGAGACGTTTCCTACGAGCAGTACTTC. The entire variable domain, with the rest obtained from reference TRBV9 and TRBJ2-7, is as follows: DSGVTQTPKHLITATGQRVTLRCSPRSGDLSVYWYQQSLDQGLQFLIQYYNGEERAKGNILERFSAQQFPDLHSELNLSSLELGDSALYFCASSVGGDVSYEQYFGPGTRLTVT.

The chain links TRBV5-1 to TRBJ2-2, with 12 bases aligning to TRBD2. The CDR3 length is 16 residues. V trimming: 4 bases; J trimming: 4 bases; junction bases outside the gene matches: 5. The germline CDR1 and CDR2 sequences are SGHRS and YFSETQ. Here the CDR3 reads CASSRLAGEGTGELFF. In DNA, the CDR3 is TGCGCCAGCAGCCGACTAGCGGGGGAGGGCACCGGGGAGCTGTTTTTT. Variable domain in full (rest from reference TRBV5-1 and TRBJ2-2): KAGVTQTPRYLIKTRGQQVTLSCSPISGHRSVSWYQQTPGQGLQFLFEYFSETQRNKGNFPGRFSGRQFSNSRSEMNVSTLELGDSALYLCASSRLAGEGTGELFFGEGSRLTVL.

The chain couples TRBV28 to TRBJ1-3; D ambiguous. This CDR3 contains 13 residues. Per the germline V gene, CDR1 is MDHEN and CDR2 is SYDVKM. V was shortened by 1 base and J by 4 bases, with 5 bases between the two germline ends. CDR3 nucleotide sequence: TGTGCCAGCAGTTTATTGGCAGGAAACACCATATATTTT. This sequence encodes CASSLLAGNTIYF.